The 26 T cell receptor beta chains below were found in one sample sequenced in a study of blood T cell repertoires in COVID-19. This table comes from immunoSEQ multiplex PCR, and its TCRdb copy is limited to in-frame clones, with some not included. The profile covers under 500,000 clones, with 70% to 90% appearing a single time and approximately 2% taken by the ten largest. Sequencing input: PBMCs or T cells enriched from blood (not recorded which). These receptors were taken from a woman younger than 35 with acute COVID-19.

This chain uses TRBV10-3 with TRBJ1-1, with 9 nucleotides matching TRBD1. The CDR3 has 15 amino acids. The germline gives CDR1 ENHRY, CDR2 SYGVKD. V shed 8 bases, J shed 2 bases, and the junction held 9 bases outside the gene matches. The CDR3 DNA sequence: TGTGCCATCGCTGGGACAGGGAGGGCCAACACTGAAGCTTTCTTT. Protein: CAIAGTGRANTEAFF.

The CDR3: CASSQLGQGYGNTIYF. In DNA, the CDR3 is TGTGCCAGCAGCCAATTAGGACAGGGGTACGGAAACACCATATATTTT. The V call is TRBV3-1 (or the pseudogene TRBV3-2), the J call TRBJ1-3, with 9 bases matching TRBD1. Germline values: CDR1 LGHDT, CDR2 YNNKEL (reference sequence). The CDR3 is 16 residues long. V shed 2 bases and J 4 bases; nucleotides not matched to a gene: 6.

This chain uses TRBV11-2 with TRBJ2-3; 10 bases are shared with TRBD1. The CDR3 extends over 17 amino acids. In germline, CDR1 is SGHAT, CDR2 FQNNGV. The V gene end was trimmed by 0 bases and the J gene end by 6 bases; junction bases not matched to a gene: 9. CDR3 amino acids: CASSLDPRQGARDTQYF. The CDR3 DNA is TGTGCCAGCAGCTTAGACCCGAGACAGGGGGCGCGGGATACGCAGTATTTT.

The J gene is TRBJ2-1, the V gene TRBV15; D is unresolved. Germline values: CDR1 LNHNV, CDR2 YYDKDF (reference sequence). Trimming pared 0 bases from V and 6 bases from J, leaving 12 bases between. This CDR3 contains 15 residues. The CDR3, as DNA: TGTGCCACCAGCAGAGAATCTCGGGTACCCAATGAGCAGTTCTTC. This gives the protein CATSRESRVPNEQFF.

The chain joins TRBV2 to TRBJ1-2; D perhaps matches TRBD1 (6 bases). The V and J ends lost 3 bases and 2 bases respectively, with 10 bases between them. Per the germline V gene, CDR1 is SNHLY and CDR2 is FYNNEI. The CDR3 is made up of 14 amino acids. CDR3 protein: CASSDQGPNYGYTF. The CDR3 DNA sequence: TGTGCCAGCAGTGATCAGGGGCCCAACTATGGCTACACCTTC.

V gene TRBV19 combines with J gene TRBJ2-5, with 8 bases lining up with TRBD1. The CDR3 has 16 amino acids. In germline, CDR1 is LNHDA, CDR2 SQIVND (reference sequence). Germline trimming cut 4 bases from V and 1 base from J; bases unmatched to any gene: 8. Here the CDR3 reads CASSTTDRDLQETQYF. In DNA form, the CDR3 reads TGTGCCAGTAGTACGACGGACAGGGACCTCCAAGAGACCCAGTACTTC.

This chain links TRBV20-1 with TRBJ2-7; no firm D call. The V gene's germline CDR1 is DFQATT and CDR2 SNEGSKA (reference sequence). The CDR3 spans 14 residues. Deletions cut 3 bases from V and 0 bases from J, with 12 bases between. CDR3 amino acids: CSASRSSLSYEQYF. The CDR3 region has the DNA TGCAGTGCTAGTCGGTCCTCCCTCTCCTACGAGCAGTACTTC.

CDR3 nucleotides: TGTGCCAGCAGTTTATCTGGGACAGGGCTTAATTCACCCCTCCACTTT. It translates to CASSLSGTGLNSPLHF. The rearrangement links TRBV28 to TRBJ1-6; 9 nucleotides align to TRBD1. Germline V lookup: CDR1 MDHEN, CDR2 SYDVKM. V dropped 1 base and J dropped 6; count of bases not matched to a gene: 4. This CDR3 spans 16 amino acids.

The CDR3 DNA is TGTGCCAGCAGTATCCCTCAGGGGGCAGGTGAAAAACTGTTTTTT. Its protein is CASSIPQGAGEKLFF. This sequence joins TRBV28 and TRBJ1-4; TRBD1 matches 8 bases. The V segment lost 5 bases and the J segment 7 bases; nucleotides outside the gene matches: 9. CDR1 is MDHEN, CDR2 SYDVKM, per germline. This CDR3 has 15 residues.

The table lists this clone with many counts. This chain's CDR3 is CASTGPTGGNTIYF. DNA of the CDR3: TGTGCCAGTACAGGTCCTACGGGGGGAAACACCATATATTTT. V gene TRBV19 combines with J gene TRBJ1-3; D gene unclear. This CDR3 contains 14 residues. Germline lookup yields CDR1 LNHDA and CDR2 SQIVND (reference sequence). V was clipped by 7 bases and J by 4 bases, with 14 bases between them. Variable domain in full (rest from reference TRBV19 and TRBJ1-3): DGGITQSPKYLFRKEGQNVTLSCEQNLNHDAMYWYRQDPGQGLRLIYYSQIVNDFQKGDIAEGYSVSREKKESFPLTVTSAQKNPTAFYLCASTGPTGGNTIYFGEGSWLTVV.

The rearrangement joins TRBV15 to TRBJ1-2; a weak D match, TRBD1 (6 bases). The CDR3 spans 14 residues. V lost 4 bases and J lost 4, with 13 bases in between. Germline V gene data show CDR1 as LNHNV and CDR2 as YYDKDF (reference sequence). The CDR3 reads CATSKEDRLYGYTF. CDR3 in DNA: TGTGCCACCAGCAAAGAAGACAGGCTCTATGGCTACACCTTC.

The CDR3 sequence is CASSSTSVEKLFF. Here the CDR3 DNA reads TGTGCCAGCAGTTCCACGTCGGTGGAAAAACTGTTTTTT. V gene TRBV6-5 combines with J gene TRBJ1-4; D is unclear. Germline V gene data show CDR1 as MNHEY and CDR2 as SVGAGI. V lost 4 bases and J 8 bases, leaving 11 bases between the germline ends. The CDR3 totals 13 residues.

CDR3: CASSPLPGGAEGYTF. The CDR3 nucleotides are TGTGCCAGCAGCCCGCTCCCGGGGGGCGCTGAGGGCTACACCTTC. The rearrangement joins TRBV11-2 to TRBJ1-2; TRBD1 might be the D (6 bases). CDR1 is SGHAT, CDR2 FQNNGV, per germline. This CDR3 is 15 amino acids long. Trimming stripped 5 bases from V and 8 bases from J, with 21 bases between.

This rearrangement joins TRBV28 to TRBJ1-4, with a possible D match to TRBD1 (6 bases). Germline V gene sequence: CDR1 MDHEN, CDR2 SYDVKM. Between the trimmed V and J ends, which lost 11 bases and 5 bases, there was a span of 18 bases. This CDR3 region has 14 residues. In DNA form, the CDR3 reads TGTGCCTGCAAACCGGACAGTCCGAATGAAAAACTGTTTTTT. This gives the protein CACKPDSPNEKLFF.

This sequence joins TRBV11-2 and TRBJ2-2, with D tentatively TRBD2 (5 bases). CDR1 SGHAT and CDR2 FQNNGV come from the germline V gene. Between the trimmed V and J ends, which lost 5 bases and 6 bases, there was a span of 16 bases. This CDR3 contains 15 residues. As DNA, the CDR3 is TGTGCCAGCAGCCCGCGGGTGGGGAAGGCCGGGGAGCTGTTTTTT. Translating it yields CASSPRVGKAGELFF.

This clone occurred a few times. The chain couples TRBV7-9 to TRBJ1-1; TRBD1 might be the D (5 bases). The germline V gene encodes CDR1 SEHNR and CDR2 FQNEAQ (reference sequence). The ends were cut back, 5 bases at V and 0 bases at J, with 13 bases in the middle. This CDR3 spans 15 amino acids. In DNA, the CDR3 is TGTGCCAGCAGCATCCCCGGGGGAATGAACACTGAAGCTTTCTTT. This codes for CASSIPGGMNTEAFF.

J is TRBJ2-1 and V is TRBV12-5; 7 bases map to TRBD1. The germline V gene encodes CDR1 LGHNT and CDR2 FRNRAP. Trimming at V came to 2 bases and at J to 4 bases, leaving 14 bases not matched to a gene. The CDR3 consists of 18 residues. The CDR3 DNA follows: TGTGCTAGTGGTTTGACGTTGCAGGCAGGGGGAATATACAATGAGCAGTTCTTC. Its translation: CASGLTLQAGGIYNEQFF.

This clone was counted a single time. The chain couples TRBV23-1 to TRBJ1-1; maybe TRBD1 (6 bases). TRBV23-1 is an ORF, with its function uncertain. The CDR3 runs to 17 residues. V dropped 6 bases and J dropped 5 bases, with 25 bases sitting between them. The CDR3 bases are TGCGCCAGCAGACCGCTACCAACAGGGTCGGTCGTTACTGAAGCTTTCTTT. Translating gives CASRPLPTGSVVTEAFF.

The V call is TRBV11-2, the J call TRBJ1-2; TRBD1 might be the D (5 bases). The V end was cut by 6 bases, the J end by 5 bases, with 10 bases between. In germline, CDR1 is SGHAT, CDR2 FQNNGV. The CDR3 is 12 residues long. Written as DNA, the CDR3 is TGTGCCAGCAGTATAGGGGCTTATGGCTACACCTTC. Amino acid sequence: CASSIGAYGYTF.

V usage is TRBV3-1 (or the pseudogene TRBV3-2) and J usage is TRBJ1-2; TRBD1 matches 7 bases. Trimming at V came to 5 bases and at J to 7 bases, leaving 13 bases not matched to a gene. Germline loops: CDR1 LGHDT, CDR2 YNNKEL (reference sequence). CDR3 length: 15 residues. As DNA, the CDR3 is TGTGCCAGCAGCTCAACGGCGACAGGGTCTTTTGGCTACACCTTC. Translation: CASSSTATGSFGYTF.

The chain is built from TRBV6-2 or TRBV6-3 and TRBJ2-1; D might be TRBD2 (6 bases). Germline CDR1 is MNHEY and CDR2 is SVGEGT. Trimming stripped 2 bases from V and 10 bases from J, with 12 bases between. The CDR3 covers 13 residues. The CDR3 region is CASSYTTSPEQFF. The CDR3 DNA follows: TGTGCCAGCAGTTACACTACTAGCCCCGAGCAGTTCTTC.

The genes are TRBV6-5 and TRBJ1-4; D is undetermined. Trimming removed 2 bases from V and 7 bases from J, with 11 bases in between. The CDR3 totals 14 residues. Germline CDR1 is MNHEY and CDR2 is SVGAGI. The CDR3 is CASSYQSLGEKLFF. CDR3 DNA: TGTGCCAGCAGTTACCAGTCCCTTGGTGAAAAACTGTTTTTT.

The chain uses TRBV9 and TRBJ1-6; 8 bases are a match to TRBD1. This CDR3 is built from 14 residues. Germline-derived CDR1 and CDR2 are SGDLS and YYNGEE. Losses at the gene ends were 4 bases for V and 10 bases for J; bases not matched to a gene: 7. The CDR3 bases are TGTGCCAGCAGCTCCGGACAGGGAGGATCACCCCTCCACTTT. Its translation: CASSSGQGGSPLHF.

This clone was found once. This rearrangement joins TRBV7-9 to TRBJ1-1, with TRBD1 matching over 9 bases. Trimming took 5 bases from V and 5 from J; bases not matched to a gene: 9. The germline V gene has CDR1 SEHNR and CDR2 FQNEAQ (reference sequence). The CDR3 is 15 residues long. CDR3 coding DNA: TGTGCCAGCAGCCCCGGGACAGGGTTGGGAACTGAAGCTTTCTTT. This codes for CASSPGTGLGTEAFF.

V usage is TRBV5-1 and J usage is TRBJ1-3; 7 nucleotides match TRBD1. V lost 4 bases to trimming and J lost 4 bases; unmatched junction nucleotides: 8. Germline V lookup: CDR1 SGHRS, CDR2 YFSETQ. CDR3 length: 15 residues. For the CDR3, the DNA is TGCGCCAGCAGCGAGACAGGGTTCTCCGGAAACACCATATATTTT. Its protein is CASSETGFSGNTIYF. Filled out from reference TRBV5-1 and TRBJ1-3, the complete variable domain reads KAGVTQTPRYLIKTRGQQVTLSCSPISGHRSVSWYQQTPGQGLQFLFEYFSETQRNKGNFPGRFSGRQFSNSRSEMNVSTLELGDSALYLCASSETGFSGNTIYFGEGSWLTVV.

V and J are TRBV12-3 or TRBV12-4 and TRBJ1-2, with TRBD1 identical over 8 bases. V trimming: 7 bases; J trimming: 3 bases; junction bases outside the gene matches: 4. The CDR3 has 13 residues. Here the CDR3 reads CASNPGQDYGYTF. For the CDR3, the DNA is TGTGCCAGCAATCCGGGACAGGACTATGGCTACACCTTC.